Below are 14 T cell receptor beta chains sequenced from a single sample in a study of cytomegalovirus exposure and HLA in healthy donors. The PCR ran on 60 Vbeta and 13 Jbeta primers. Generated by immunoSEQ multiplex PCR, the TCRdb table keeps only in-frame clones and is missing some. The sample includes about 110,000 clones, roughly 68% of them seen just once. Sequencing used PBMCs. Every receptor here comes from a young man in good health and CMV-seropositive.

The chain combines TRBV7-6 with TRBJ2-7; D is unclear. CDR1 and CDR2 from the germline V gene are SGHVS and FNYEAQ. The ends were cut back, 1 base at V and 0 bases at J, with 7 bases in the middle. The CDR3 spans 14 residues. CDR3 sequence (DNA): TGTGCCAGCAGCTTAGATGATAGCTCCTACGAGCAGTACTTC. It yields the protein CASSLDDSSYEQYF. The full variable domain, in which reference TRBV7-6 and TRBJ2-7 provide the parts outside the CDR3, is GAGVSQSPRYKVTKRGQDVALRCDPISGHVSLYWYRQALGQGPEFLTYFNYEAQQDKSGLPNDRFSAERPEGSISTLTIQRTEQRDSAMYRCASSLDDSSYEQYFGPGTRLTVT.

The gene calls are TRBV28 and TRBJ1-5, with TRBD1 as a possible D gene (6 bases). The V gene lost 2 bases and the J gene lost 6 bases, with 14 bases spanning the gap. Germline V gene sequence: CDR1 MDHEN, CDR2 SYDVKM. The CDR3 contains 15 residues. In DNA, the CDR3 is TGTGCCAGCAGTTTAAGAGGGGGAATAGGTCAGCCCCAGCATTTT. Protein product: CASSLRGGIGQPQHF.

The J gene is TRBJ2-5, the V gene TRBV2, with D hard to call. Trimming took off 5 bases at V and 2 bases at J, with 3 bases between the two ends. CDR3 length: 11 amino acids. Germline V CDR1 and CDR2: SNHLY, FYNNEI. The CDR3 DNA reads TGTGCCAGCAGTCCTCAAGAGACCCAGTACTTC. Protein: CASSPQETQYF.

The gene calls are TRBV29-1 and TRBJ1-6, with TRBD1 matching over 8 bases. The CDR3 has 13 amino acids. After removal of 4 bases from V and 7 bases from J, the junction contained 3 bases not matched to a gene. Germline-derived CDR1 and CDR2 are SQVTM and ANQGSEA. Here the CDR3 DNA reads TGCAGCGTTGGAGACAGGGGCAATTCACCCCTCCACTTT. Translation: CSVGDRGNSPLHF.

The chain employs TRBV5-6 and TRBJ2-7, with D tentatively TRBD1 (6 bases). This CDR3 has 15 amino acids. Germline lookup yields CDR1 SGHDT and CDR2 YYEEEE. Trimming took off 6 bases at V and 2 bases at J, with 18 bases between the two ends. CDR3 in amino acids: CASIVGGQGTYEQYF. The DNA for the CDR3 is TGTGCCAGCATCGTTGGGGGCCAGGGAACCTACGAGCAGTACTTC.

The J gene is TRBJ1-2, the V gene TRBV28, with TRBD1 as a possible D gene (5 bases). The CDR3 loop spans 16 amino acids. V was clipped by 5 bases and J by 4 bases, with 20 bases between them. In germline, CDR1 is MDHEN, CDR2 SYDVKM. The CDR3 reads CASSTPWGGILYGYTF. CDR3 bases: TGTGCCAGCAGTACCCCCTGGGGGGGGATACTCTATGGCTACACCTTC.

Here the CDR3 reads CASSVASGLSGEQFF. The CDR3 nucleotides read TGTGCCAGCAGCGTGGCTAGCGGCCTTAGTGGTGAGCAGTTCTTC. The V call is TRBV9, the J call TRBJ2-1, with TRBD2 matching over 7 bases. After removal of 2 bases from V and 9 bases from J, the junction contained 11 bases not matched to a gene. Per the germline V gene, CDR1 is SGDLS and CDR2 is YYNGEE. The CDR3 loop spans 15 amino acids.

This clone was counted between two and nine times. The rearrangement joins TRBV15 to TRBJ2-3; unclear D gene. Germline CDR1 LNHNV, CDR2 YYDKDF (reference sequence). The CDR3 totals 13 residues. Trimming shortened V by 0 bases and J by 5 bases, and 6 bases separated the two germline ends. The CDR3 loop is CATSRDFRDTQYF. The DNA for the CDR3 is TGTGCCACCAGCAGAGATTTCCGAGATACGCAGTATTTT.

This chain links TRBV5-1 with TRBJ1-2; D possibly corresponds to TRBD1 (6 bases). Germline-derived CDR1 and CDR2 are SGHRS and YFSETQ. Trimming removed 4 bases from V and 5 bases from J, with 12 bases in between. The CDR3 consists of 13 residues. The CDR3, as DNA: TGCGCCAGCAGCGACGGACAGCCGTATGGCTACACCTTC. The encoded protein is CASSDGQPYGYTF.

This chain links TRBV5-5 with TRBJ2-6, with D uncertain. This CDR3 has 14 residues. Germline V gene lookup returns CDR1 SGHKS and CDR2 YYEKEE (reference sequence). Trimming took off 2 bases at V and 0 bases at J, with 3 bases between the two ends. CDR3 protein: CASSFNSGANVLTF. The DNA for the CDR3 is TGTGCCAGCAGCTTCAACTCTGGGGCCAACGTCCTGACTTTC. The complete variable domain, with remaining parts taken from reference TRBV5-5 and TRBJ2-6, reads DAGVTQSPTHLIKTRGQQVTLRCSPISGHKSVSWYQQVLGQGPQFIFQYYEKEERGRGNFPDRFSARQFPNYSSELNVNALLLGDSALYLCASSFNSGANVLTFGAGSRLTVL.

This clone was counted once. This rearrangement joins TRBV13 to TRBJ1-2; TRBD1 aligns across 8 bases. This CDR3 comprises 15 residues. Germline CDR1 reads PRHDT; CDR2 reads FYEKMQ (reference sequence). After removal of 4 bases from V and 0 bases from J, the junction contained 4 bases not matched to a gene. CDR3 region: CASSSRTGPNYGYTF. CDR3 sequence (DNA): TGTGCCAGCAGCTCCCGGACAGGGCCTAACTATGGCTACACCTTC.

V and J are TRBV28 and TRBJ2-7; TRBD1 is a possible D gene (6 bases). Germline CDR1 MDHEN, CDR2 SYDVKM. Trimming removed 5 bases from V and 0 bases from J, with 14 bases in between. This CDR3 has 15 amino acids. CDR3 residues: CASSGRQDLSYEQYV. In DNA, the CDR3 is TGTGCCAGCAGTGGTAGACAGGACCTCTCCTACGAGCAGTACGTC.

The gene calls are TRBV4-1 and TRBJ2-1; 7 nucleotides match TRBD2. Germline V lookup: CDR1 MGHRA, CDR2 YSYEKL. Trimming at V came to 3 bases and at J to 3 bases, leaving 8 bases not matched to a gene. The CDR3 totals 16 residues. The CDR3 reads CASSQTLAALYNEQFF. In DNA, the CDR3 is TGCGCCAGCAGCCAGACCCTAGCGGCCCTCTACAATGAGCAGTTCTTC.

The chain uses TRBV11-2 and TRBJ1-1; D is perhaps TRBD1 (5 bases). CDR1 is SGHAT, CDR2 FQNNGV, per germline. The V end was cut by 3 bases, the J end by 0 bases, with 8 bases between. The CDR3 has 14 amino acids. CDR3: CASSLGGMNTEAFF. In DNA form, the CDR3 reads TGTGCCAGCAGCTTGGGGGGGATGAACACTGAAGCTTTCTTT.